Below are 11 T cell receptor beta chains sequenced from a single sample in a study of blood T cell repertoires in COVID-19 (dated by TCRdb to 2020 to 2022). Library preparation was by the immunoSEQ multiplex PCR assay. TCRdb carries this immuneACCESS record with in-frame sequences only. Its versions omit some clonotypes, under half of them owing to an unresolved V gene in the studies checked, with the rest unexplained. This sample is represented by about 55,000 clones; roughly 87% of them were singletons. The biggest ten clones account for about 10% of the sample. Material: peripheral blood. These receptors were collected from a human donor in a cohort sampled during active COVID-19.

The chain combines TRBV18 with TRBJ1-2; 9 bases fit TRBD1. CDR3 size: 14 residues. Germline values: CDR1 KGHSH, CDR2 LQKENI. The V segment lost 0 bases and the J segment 8 bases; nucleotides outside the gene matches: 4. For the CDR3, the DNA is TGTGCCAGCTCACCACCGGGACAGGGCGGCGGCTACACCTTC. Translated, it gives CASSPPGQGGGYTF.

V and J are TRBV28 and TRBJ2-7; tentatively, D is TRBD1 (6 bases). CDR1 and CDR2 (germline): MDHEN, SYDVKM. The CDR3 consists of 15 residues. The ends were cut back, 3 bases at V and 2 bases at J, with 14 bases in the middle. The CDR3 nucleotides are TGTGCCAGCAGTTTGGCAGGGGCGTCCACCTACGAGCAGTACTTC. This codes for CASSLAGASTYEQYF. Using reference TRBV28 and TRBJ2-7 for the parts outside the CDR3, the full variable domain is DVKVTQSSRYLVKRTGEKVFLECVQDMDHENMFWYRQDPGLGLRLIYFSYDVKMKEKGDIPEGYSVSREKKERFSLILESASTNQTSMYLCASSLAGASTYEQYFGPGTRLTVT.

The chain employs TRBV21-1 and TRBJ2-2; the DNA was not compared with TRBD2, the D call given in the table. TRBV21-1 is designated a pseudogene. The CDR3 is 17 residues long. CDR3 bases: TGTGCCTTAAAGGGGGAGGGGGTGGCGACGAACACCGGGGAGCTGTTTTTT. It yields the protein CALKGEGVATNTGELFF.

This clone was recorded only once. Written as DNA, the CDR3 is TGTGCCAGTGCCTCGGACAGGGAGGGTTATGGCTACACCTTC. Amino acid sequence: CASASDREGYGYTF. The V gene is TRBV19, the J gene TRBJ1-2, with 8 bases that match TRBD1. The V gene's germline CDR1 is LNHDA and CDR2 SQIVND (reference sequence). With V trimmed by 8 bases and J by 5 bases, 10 bases remained unmatched. The CDR3 loop spans 14 amino acids.

The chain carries TRBV3-1 (or the pseudogene TRBV3-2) and TRBJ1-1; D is perhaps TRBD1 (6 bases). Germline V gene lookup returns CDR1 LGHDT and CDR2 YNNKEL (reference sequence). Trimming left V 4 bases short and J 5 bases short, with 11 bases between. The CDR3 has 13 amino acids. The CDR3 bases are TGTGCCAGCAGCCCCCGACAGGCTACTGAAGCTTTCTTT. It specifies CASSPRQATEAFF.

The rearrangement links TRBV29-1 to TRBJ2-5; D is possibly TRBD2 (5 bases). The germline gives CDR1 SQVTM, CDR2 ANQGSEA. V lost 6 bases, J lost 0 bases, and 14 bases lay in between. CDR3 length: 14 amino acids. The CDR3 sequence: CSVRDGVNQETQYF. The CDR3 bases are TGCAGCGTACGTGACGGGGTAAACCAAGAGACCCAGTACTTC.

CDR3 sequence: CASSHLAGATYEQYF. The CDR3 DNA reads as TGTGCCAGCAGCCACCTAGCGGGGGCCACCTACGAGCAGTACTTC. The chain recombines TRBV11-2 with TRBJ2-7; TRBD2 matches 10 bases. The CDR3 has 15 residues. Losses at the gene ends were 5 bases for V and 2 bases for J; bases not matched to a gene: 6. The germline gives CDR1 SGHAT, CDR2 FQNNGV.

The rearrangement joins TRBV5-1 to TRBJ1-1, with TRBD1 matching 7 bases. Germline trimming cut 4 bases from V and 1 base from J; bases unmatched to any gene: 4. The CDR3 loop spans 14 amino acids. Germline CDR1 reads SGHRS; CDR2 reads YFSETQ. CDR3: CASSPRTGNTEAFF. In DNA, the CDR3 is TGCGCCAGCAGCCCCCGGACAGGGAACACTGAAGCTTTCTTT.

This clone was observed once. The rearrangement uses TRBV28 and TRBJ2-6; unclear D gene. Germline V gives CDR1 MDHEN, CDR2 SYDVKM. Between the trimmed V and J ends, which lost 7 bases and 0 bases, there was a span of 19 bases. CDR3 length: 18 residues. The CDR3 reads CASTRHGPHRSGANVLTF. The CDR3 DNA follows: TGTGCCAGCACTCGTCATGGTCCACATCGCTCTGGGGCCAACGTCCTGACTTTC.

This chain joins TRBV7-6 and TRBJ1-1; D is ambiguous. With 1 base removed from V and 3 bases from J, the gap between germline ends came to 12 bases. The CDR3 covers 15 residues. The V gene's germline CDR1 is SGHVS and CDR2 FNYEAQ. The CDR3 DNA sequence: TGTGCCAGCAGCTTAGAGTTTGGGCGGGACACTGAAGCTTTCTTT. This gives the protein CASSLEFGRDTEAFF.

As regards this clone: Other nucleotide sequences from this sample produce the same CDR3. The V gene is TRBV28, the J gene TRBJ2-3; no reliable D call. V lost 3 bases, J lost 0 bases, and 4 bases lay in between. The CDR3 extends over 13 amino acids. The V gene's germline CDR1 is MDHEN and CDR2 SYDVKM. For the CDR3, the DNA is TGTGCCAGCAGTTTGAGGAGCACAGATACGCAGTATTTT. It specifies CASSLRSTDTQYF.